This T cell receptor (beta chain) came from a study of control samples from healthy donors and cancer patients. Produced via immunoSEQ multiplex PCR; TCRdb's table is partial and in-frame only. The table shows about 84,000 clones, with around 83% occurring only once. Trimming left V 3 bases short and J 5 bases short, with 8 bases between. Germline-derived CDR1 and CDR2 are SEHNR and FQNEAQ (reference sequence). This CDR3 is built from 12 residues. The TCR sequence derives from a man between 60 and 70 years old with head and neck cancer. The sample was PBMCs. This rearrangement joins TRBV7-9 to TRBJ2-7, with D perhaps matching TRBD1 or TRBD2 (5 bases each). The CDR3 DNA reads TGTGCCAGCAGCTTGATGGGGGACGAGCAGTACTTC. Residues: CASSLMGDEQYF.